The 27 T cell receptor beta chains below come from one sample, sequenced in a study of graft-versus-host responses after intestinal transplantation. What these receptors recognize is not known. Measured with immunoSEQ multiplex PCR; TCRdb has only the in-frame clones, and not every one. Of approximately 82,000 clones listed, 90% to 95% are singletons. The sequenced sample was unstimulated CD4+ T cells sorted from spleen or lymph node cells, obtained before intestinal transplant. These receptors came from a human donor who received an intestinal transplant.

J is TRBJ2-2 and V is TRBV5-1, with 7 bases fitting TRBD2. The trim removed 4 bases at V and 1 base at J, leaving 16 bases unmatched. Germline CDR1 and CDR2: SGHRS and YFSETQ. The CDR3 spans 19 residues. CDR3 coding DNA: TGCGCCAGCAGCCCCGGCCCGGGGGAGGGAGCGGTGAACACCGGGGAGCTGTTTTTT. It encodes CASSPGPGEGAVNTGELFF.

This chain uses TRBV9 with TRBJ2-1, with 9 bases that match TRBD2. Germline-derived CDR1 and CDR2 are SGDLS and YYNGEE. There are 15 residues in the CDR3. J lost 8 bases, V lost 1 base, and 7 bases had no gene match. CDR3 loop: CASSVFGGGEDEQFF. The CDR3 DNA reads as TGTGCCAGCAGCGTATTTGGCGGGGGGGAGGATGAGCAGTTCTTC. Filled out from reference TRBV9 and TRBJ2-1, the complete variable domain reads DSGVTQTPKHLITATGQRVTLRCSPRSGDLSVYWYQQSLDQGLQFLIQYYNGEERAKGNILERFSAQQFPDLHSELNLSSLELGDSALYFCASSVFGGGEDEQFFGPGTRLTVL.

The chain employs TRBV14 and TRBJ1-1; 7 nucleotides match TRBD1. With 5 bases clipped from V and 2 bases from J, the junction kept 5 bases outside the gene matches. This CDR3 spans 14 amino acids. Germline CDR1 is SGHDN and CDR2 is FVKESK. The DNA for the CDR3 is TGTGCCAGCAGCTCCCAGGGGGGAAACACTGAAGCTTTCTTT. Its protein is CASSSQGGNTEAFF.

The rearrangement uses TRBV19 and TRBJ2-1; 7 bases line up with TRBD1. The germline CDR1 and CDR2 sequences are LNHDA and SQIVND (reference sequence). The CDR3 is made up of 14 amino acids. V dropped 10 bases and J dropped 0; count of bases not matched to a gene: 6. DNA of the CDR3: TGTGCCACTAAGGACAGGAGCTCCTACAATGAGCAGTTCTTC. Amino acid sequence: CATKDRSSYNEQFF.

This chain uses TRBV7-6 with TRBJ2-5; 11 bases match TRBD2. The CDR3 has 15 residues. Germline trimming cut 5 bases from V and 5 bases from J; bases unmatched to any gene: 7. Looked up from germline, CDR1 is SGHVS and CDR2 is FNYEAQ. The CDR3 spells CASSTRLAGSETQYF. The CDR3 DNA sequence: TGTGCCAGCAGCACTCGACTAGCGGGGAGCGAGACCCAGTACTTC.

This chain connects TRBV7-2 to TRBJ2-7, with 8 bases matching TRBD2. Trimming cost V 4 bases and J 2 bases; bases outside gene matches: 4. There are 14 residues in the CDR3. Germline CDR1 SGHTA, CDR2 FQGNSA. The CDR3 region has the DNA TGTGCCAGCAGCTCGCAGCGGGGGCCCTACGAGCAGTACTTC. Amino acids: CASSSQRGPYEQYF.

For the CDR3, the DNA is TGCGCCAGCAGCCAAGAGGCAGGGGCCTACGAGCAGTACTTC. The encoded protein is CASSQEAGAYEQYF. The chain carries TRBV4-3 and TRBJ2-7; TRBD1 might be the D (6 bases). Trimming pared 0 bases from V and 2 bases from J, leaving 8 bases between. This CDR3 region has 14 residues. The germline V gene has CDR1 LGHNA and CDR2 YSLEER.

The chain uses TRBV6-1 and TRBJ2-3; 9 bases align to TRBD2. Trimming removed 1 base from V and 4 bases from J; junction bases left unmatched: 3. Germline V gene lookup returns CDR1 MNHNS and CDR2 SASEGT. The CDR3 runs to 15 residues. CDR3 sequence (DNA): TGTGCCAGCAGTGAAGGGCGGGGGGGCCCAGATACGCAGTATTTT. It translates to CASSEGRGGPDTQYF.

This sequence joins TRBV29-1 and TRBJ2-5; 7 nucleotides agree with TRBD1. Germline V gives CDR1 SQVTM, CDR2 ANQGSEA. With V trimmed by 7 bases and J by 2 bases, 4 bases remained unmatched. The CDR3 has 12 amino acids. As DNA, the CDR3 is TGCAGCGGCGGACAGGCTCAAGAGACCCAGTACTTC. Its protein product is CSGGQAQETQYF.

The CDR3 sequence: CASSAPRDRELDNEQFF. The CDR3 region has the DNA TGTGCCAGCAGCGCCCCCCGGGACAGGGAACTAGACAATGAGCAGTTCTTC. The V gene is TRBV9, the J gene TRBJ2-1; 9 positions match TRBD1. Germline CDR1 SGDLS, CDR2 YYNGEE. V lost 3 bases and J lost 5; bases outside the gene matches: 12. The CDR3 totals 17 residues.

This sequence joins TRBV6-5 and TRBJ2-3; tentative D call: TRBD1 (6 bases). V was cut by 4 bases and J by 9 bases, with 14 bases left in between. Germline lookup yields CDR1 MNHEY and CDR2 SVGAGI. The CDR3 loop spans 13 amino acids. This chain's CDR3 is CASSFVQGDTQYF. CDR3 sequence (DNA): TGTGCCAGCAGTTTCGTACAGGGAGACACGCAGTATTTT.

This chain connects TRBV19 to TRBJ1-1; 7 bases line up with TRBD1. CDR1 is LNHDA, CDR2 SQIVND, per germline (reference sequence). The V and J ends lost 4 bases and 0 bases, in that order; junction bases with no gene match: 5. This CDR3 has 15 amino acids. CDR3 region: CASSTTGQLNTEAFF. The CDR3 DNA follows: TGTGCCAGTAGTACAACGGGACAGCTGAACACTGAAGCTTTCTTT.

The chain employs TRBV5-6 and TRBJ2-7; 8 nucleotides align to TRBD1. CDR1 is SGHDT, CDR2 YYEEEE, per germline. CDR3 length: 15 amino acids. V lost 3 bases and J lost 1; bases outside the gene matches: 6. The CDR3 spells CASSSRDRISYEQYF. CDR3 sequence (DNA): TGTGCCAGCAGCTCCCGGGACAGGATTTCCTACGAGCAGTACTTC.

The rearrangement joins TRBV7-2 to TRBJ2-3, with 11 nucleotides matching TRBD2. The CDR3 consists of 19 residues. In germline, CDR1 is SGHTA, CDR2 FQGNSA. V was pared by 1 base and J by 2 bases, with 11 bases of the junction left unmatched. The CDR3 DNA sequence: TGTGCCAGCAGCTTAGTTACCCCCCTAGCGGGGGGCTTCACAGATACGCAGTATTTT. This sequence encodes CASSLVTPLAGGFTDTQYF.

V is TRBV4-3 and J is TRBJ2-7, with TRBD2 matching 11 bases. CDR1 and CDR2 (germline): LGHNA, YSLEER. The V and J ends lost 1 base and 2 bases, in that order; junction bases with no gene match: 10. CDR3 length: 18 residues. In nucleotides, the CDR3 is TGCGCCAGCAGCCAAGTTAGCCGCGGGACTAGCGGAACCTACGAGCAGTACTTC. This encodes CASSQVSRGTSGTYEQYF.

CDR3 residues: CASSQLSRDYEQYF. In DNA, the CDR3 is TGCGCCAGCAGCCAACTCAGCAGGGACTACGAGCAGTACTTC. This chain links TRBV4-3 with TRBJ2-7; maybe TRBD1 (5 bases). The length of the CDR3 is 14 residues. Trimming removed 2 bases from V and 3 bases from J, with 11 bases in between. Germline CDR1 reads LGHNA; CDR2 reads YSLEER.

This chain links TRBV5-6 with TRBJ2-3, with TRBD2 matching 11 bases. CDR3 size: 16 residues. Germline-derived CDR1 and CDR2 are SGHDT and YYEEEE. The junction had 9 bases not matched to a gene; V was cut back by 4 bases and J by 5 bases. The CDR3, as DNA: TGTGCCAGCAGCACCCTAGCGGGGGGTTATAGAGATACGCAGTATTTT. Translation: CASSTLAGGYRDTQYF.

This clone appeared once. The V call is TRBV6-6, the J call TRBJ2-7, with a tentative D call TRBD1 (6 bases). The CDR3 is 15 residues long. Trimming stripped 1 base from V and 0 bases from J, with 10 bases between. Germline V gene sequence: CDR1 MNHNY, CDR2 SVGAGI (reference sequence). The CDR3 sequence: CASSYLSTGSYEQYF. The DNA for the CDR3 is TGTGCCAGCAGTTACTTGTCGACAGGCTCCTACGAGCAGTACTTC.

V and J are TRBV18 and TRBJ2-5; D is possibly TRBD2 (6 bases). CDR3 length: 13 residues. Trimming left V 4 bases short and J 3 bases short, with 9 bases between. CDR1 is KGHSH and CDR2 is LQKENI in the germline V gene. CDR3: CASSRPGEETQYF. The CDR3 DNA reads TGTGCCAGCTCACGTCCGGGAGAAGAGACCCAGTACTTC.

CDR3 coding DNA: TGTGCCACCAGCCTGGACACCGCCTCCTACGAGCAGTACTTC. This codes for CATSLDTASYEQYF. The V gene is TRBV15, the J gene TRBJ2-7; weak D call: TRBD1 (5 bases). Deletions cut 5 bases from V and 0 bases from J, with 11 bases between. Germline assignment: CDR1 LNHNV and CDR2 YYDKDF (reference sequence). There are 14 residues in the CDR3. Using reference TRBV15 and TRBJ2-7 for the parts outside the CDR3, the full variable domain is DAMVIQNPRYQVTQFGKPVTLSCSQTLNHNVMYWYQQKSSQAPKLLFHYYDKDFNNEADTPDNFQSRRPNTSFCFLDIRSPGLGDTAMYLCATSLDTASYEQYFGPGTRLTVT.

V and J are TRBV10-2 and TRBJ2-3, with 7 bases fitting TRBD2. The CDR3 contains 13 residues. Germline trimming cut 8 bases from V and 0 bases from J; bases unmatched to any gene: 2. Germline lookup yields CDR1 WSHSY and CDR2 SAAADI. The chain's CDR3 is CASGGDSTDTQYF. The CDR3 DNA is TGCGCCAGCGGGGGGGATAGCACAGATACGCAGTATTTT.

The V gene is TRBV11-3, the J gene TRBJ2-7; the D is unclear. This CDR3 spans 16 amino acids. The germline CDR1 and CDR2 sequences are SGHNT and YENEEA. Trimming shortened V by 4 bases and J by 3 bases, and 19 bases separated the two germline ends. The CDR3 protein is CASSSPLRLGSYEQYF. In DNA form, the CDR3 reads TGTGCCAGCAGCTCTCCCTTGCGCCTAGGTAGCTACGAGCAGTACTTC.

This clone was seen only once. The chain combines TRBV12-5 with TRBJ2-5; 7 bases are shared with TRBD1. J gave up 2 bases and V 5 bases, and 8 bases lay outside the gene matches. Looked up from germline, CDR1 is LGHNT and CDR2 is FRNRAP. The CDR3 has 15 amino acids. Written as DNA, the CDR3 is TGTGCTAGTGGTCTGGGACAGTTTCCACAAGAGACCCAGTACTTC. Protein sequence: CASGLGQFPQETQYF.

This clone was found once. This chain links TRBV5-6 with TRBJ1-2; 9 nucleotides match TRBD1. There are 14 residues in the CDR3. Trimming cost V 0 bases and J 6 bases; bases outside gene matches: 3. Germline CDR1 and CDR2: SGHDT and YYEEEE. The CDR3 reads CASSLGQGENGYTF. The CDR3 DNA is TGTGCCAGCAGCTTGGGACAGGGGGAGAATGGCTACACCTTC. Together with reference TRBV5-6 and TRBJ1-2, the CDR3 gives the full variable domain: DAGVTQSPTHLIKTRGQQVTLRCSPKSGHDTVSWYQQALGQGPQFIFQYYEEEERQRGNFPDRFSGHQFPNYSSELNVNALLLGDSALYLCASSLGQGENGYTFGSGTRLTVV.

This chain joins TRBV23-1 and TRBJ1-6, with D uncertain. Being an ORF, TRBV23-1 has a function that is uncertain. V lost 5 bases and J 0 bases, leaving 8 bases between the germline ends. This CDR3 comprises 15 residues. The CDR3 region is CASSFQNSYNSPLHF. As DNA, the CDR3 is TGCGCCAGCAGTTTTCAGAACTCCTATAATTCACCCCTCCACTTT.

This CDR3 reads CASSPTVGASSGNTIYF. CDR3 DNA: TGTGCCAGCAGCCCCACGGTAGGGGCCAGCTCTGGAAACACCATATATTTT. V gene TRBV5-6 combines with J gene TRBJ1-3; D possibly corresponds to TRBD1 (5 bases). Germline assignment: CDR1 SGHDT and CDR2 YYEEEE. Trimming removed 4 bases at V and 0 bases at J, with 17 bases between. The CDR3 has 17 amino acids.

This chain joins TRBV11-3 and TRBJ1-2, with a possible D match to TRBD1 (6 bases). Germline CDR1 SGHNT, CDR2 YENEEA. Trimming stripped 0 bases from V and 0 bases from J, with 20 bases between. This CDR3 region has 19 residues. CDR3 coding DNA: TGTGCCAGCAGCTTAGAGGGACACTGGGAGCCGGGAACTAACTATGGCTACACCTTC. It yields the protein CASSLEGHWEPGTNYGYTF. Looking up the rest from reference TRBV11-3 and TRBJ1-2 gives the full variable domain: EAGVVQSPRYKIIEKKQPVAFWCNPISGHNTLYWYLQNLGQGPELLIRYENEEAVDDSQLPKDRFSAERLKGVDSTLKIQPAELGDSAVYLCASSLEGHWEPGTNYGYTFGSGTRLTVV.